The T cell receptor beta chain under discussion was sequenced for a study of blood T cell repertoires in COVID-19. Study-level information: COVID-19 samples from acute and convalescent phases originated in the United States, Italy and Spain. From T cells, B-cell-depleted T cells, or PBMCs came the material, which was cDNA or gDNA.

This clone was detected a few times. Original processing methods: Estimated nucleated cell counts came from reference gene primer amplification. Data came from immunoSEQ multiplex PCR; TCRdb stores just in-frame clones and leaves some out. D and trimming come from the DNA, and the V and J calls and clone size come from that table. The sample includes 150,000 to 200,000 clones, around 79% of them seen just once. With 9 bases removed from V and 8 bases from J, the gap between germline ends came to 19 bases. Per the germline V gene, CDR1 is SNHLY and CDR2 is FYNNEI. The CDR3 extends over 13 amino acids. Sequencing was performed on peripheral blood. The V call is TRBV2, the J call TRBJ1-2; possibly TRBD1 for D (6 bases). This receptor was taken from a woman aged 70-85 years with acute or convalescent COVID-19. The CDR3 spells CARGDTGGKGYTF. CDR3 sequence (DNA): TGTGCCAGGGGGGACACCGGCGGTAAGGGCTACACCTTC.